The rows below give T cell receptor beta chains drawn from one sample of a study of naive and memory T cell subsets. TCRdb re-analysed the 5' RACE reads in MiXCR, keeping a single row per CDR3 protein. The sample contains 57,000 or so distinct CDR3 sequences, around 7.7% of which appear only once. These receptor sequences come from a male donor in good health. Both conserved end residues are part of each CDR3. The order of the fields is J gene, V gene, D gene, clone size, CDR3 DNA, CDR3 protein. The D gene is left open where the match is weak. Clone size is stated in some rows and not others, as once, few, many or a class when expanded.

TRBJ1-1 TRBV2 NA NA TGTGCCAGCAGTGAAGAGACAGCCTCCTATACTGAAGCTTTCTTT CASSEETASYTEAFF
TRBJ2-5 TRBV19 TRBD2 NA TGTGCCAGTAGTATGGGCCTAGCGGGACAACAAGAGACCCAGTACTTC CASSMGLAGQQETQYF
TRBJ1-3 TRBV4-1 NA many TGCGCCAGCAGCCAAGAGCCCCAGGCCTCTGGAAACACCATATATTTT CASSQEPQASGNTIYF
TRBJ2-4 TRBV20-1 NA few TGCAGTGCTAGAGATATTTCCGGCAGTCTAGCCAAAAACATTCAGTACTTC CSARDISGSLAKNIQYF
TRBJ1-2 TRBV12-3/TRBV12-4 TRBD1 NA TGTGCCAGCAGTTCTGGACAGGGACGGACTTCTGGCTACACCTTC CASSSGQGRTSGYTF
TRBJ1-6 TRBV14 NA NA TGTGCCAGCAGCCAAACTGCCGGACTAGAAGATTCACCCCTCCACTTT CASSQTAGLEDSPLHF
TRBJ2-3 TRBV12-3/TRBV12-4 NA NA TGTGCCAGCAGGATTTTCTCAGGGGGGAGAGGCACAGATACGCAGTATTTT CASRIFSGGRGTDTQYF
TRBJ1-3 TRBV20-1 NA many TGCAGTGCTTTGACAGGCTCTGGAAACACCATATATTTT CSALTGSGNTIYF
TRBJ2-5 TRBV6-5 NA many TGTGCCAGCAGTTTAGGTGTAGCGGACGTAGAGACCCAGTACTTC CASSLGVADVETQYF
TRBJ1-4 TRBV7-8 NA NA TGTGCCAGCGGGGGTGCCTCAACTAATGAAAAACTGTTTTTT CASGGASTNEKLFF
TRBJ2-3 TRBV4-1 TRBD1 NA TGCGCCAGCACCTCCGTACCGGGACAGTGGGTAACAGATACGCAGTATTTT CASTSVPGQWVTDTQYF
TRBJ2-1 TRBV29-1 NA many TGCAGCGTTGTTGGAGCCCTCTACAATGAGCAGTTCTTC CSVVGALYNEQFF
TRBJ1-1 TRBV3-1 NA NA TGTGCCAGCAGCCAAGATCAAGGGAGGGCTTTCTTT CASSQDQGRAFF
TRBJ2-2 TRBV5-1 NA many TGCGCCAGCAGCTTGGATATAGCGGCGAACACCGGGGAGCTGTTTTTT CASSLDIAANTGELFF
TRBJ2-1 TRBV11-2 TRBD1 many TGTGCCAGCAGCGAGGCCCACAGGGGGTGGTACAATGAGCAGTTCTTC CASSEAHRGWYNEQFF
TRBJ1-2 TRBV7-9 NA many TGTGCCAGCAGCTCACAGGGCTATGGCTACACCTTC CASSSQGYGYTF
TRBJ1-4 TRBV30 NA few TGTGCCTGGAGTCGGGATTTGGAAGGCGAAAAACTGTTTTTT CAWSRDLEGEKLFF
TRBJ1-1 TRBV12-3/TRBV12-4 NA many TGTGCCAGCAGTTTCCTGGACCCCCAGGGCCCTGAAGCTTTCTTT CASSFLDPQGPEAFF
TRBJ2-5 TRBV7-2 TRBD2 many TGTGCCAGCAGCTTAGGCGGTAGCGGGGCCCTACAAGAGACCCAGTACTTC CASSLGGSGALQETQYF
TRBJ2-3 TRBV11-2 TRBD2 many TGTGCCAGCAGCTTAGTTTCCAGCGGGGGGGATACGCAGTATTTT CASSLVSSGGDTQYF
TRBJ2-1 TRBV29-1 TRBD2 many TGCAGCGTTGAAACCCTAGCGGGGGTAAATGAGCAGTTCTTC CSVETLAGVNEQFF
TRBJ2-7 TRBV25-1 TRBD1 NA TGTGCCAGCGGACCCGGGACAGACCAGATCTACGAGCAGTACTTC CASGPGTDQIYEQYF
TRBJ2-7 TRBV7-6 TRBD1 many TGTGCCAGCAGCCCCCGGGACAGCTCCTACGAGCAGTACTTC CASSPRDSSYEQYF
TRBJ2-3 TRBV10-3 TRBD2 many TGTGCCATCAGTCCAAGGACTAGCGGGCCTCATACGCAGTATTTT CAISPRTSGPHTQYF
TRBJ2-3 TRBV6-6 NA many TGTGCCAGCAGTTACTCGGACGAGCAGTATTTT CASSYSDEQYF
TRBJ1-4 TRBV7-2 NA NA TGTGCCAGCAGCTTAGGGACACATGAAAAACTGTTTTTT CASSLGTHEKLFF
TRBJ2-7 TRBV4-1 TRBD1 many TGCGCCAGCAGGGGGGACAGCCCGGAGCAGTACTTC CASRGDSPEQYF
TRBJ1-3 TRBV20-1 TRBD1 many TGCAGTGCTAGGTCGACAGGGACGAACACCATATATTTT CSARSTGTNTIYF